Listed below are T cell receptor beta chains from one sample, sequenced in a study of long-term antiretroviral therapy in people with HIV. Sequencing used immunoSEQ multiplex PCR; TCRdb keeps in-frame clones, though not all of them. The sample has about 34,000 clones, 94% seen once. Sequences were derived from unsorted PBMCs, sampled 5 to 5.5 years after starting antiretroviral therapy. The receptor source for this set is a woman aged 45 to 65 with HIV. CDR3s include the opening cysteine and the closing phenylalanine or tryptophan. The D gene is left open where the match is weak. Clone sizes are given selectively: once, few, many, or a class where the clone is expanded.

size	V	D	J	CDR3	DNA
.	TRBV6-1	.	TRBJ1-5	CASNGQTNQPQHF	TGTGCCAGCAATGGACAGACAAATCAGCCCCAGCATTTT
.	TRBV6-5	.	TRBJ1-2	CASSYDGYGYTF	TGTGCCAGCAGTTACGACGGCTATGGCTACACCTTC
.	TRBV21-1	.	TRBJ2-7	CASPGLDWVYEQYF	TGTGCCAGCCCGGGACTAGACTGGGTGTACGAGCAGTACTTC
.	TRBV27	.	TRBJ1-5	CASSRGGVREVSNQPQHF	TGTGCCAGCAGTAGGGGAGGGGTCAGGGAGGTCAGCAATCAGCCCCAGCATTTT
.	TRBV11-3	.	TRBJ2-2	CASSLVETGELFF	TGTGCCAGCAGCTTAGTGGAAACCGGGGAGCTGTTTTTT
.	TRBV7-2	.	TRBJ2-1	CASSLVGQGNNEQFF	TGTGCCAGCAGCTTAGTCGGCCAGGGTAACAATGAGCAGTTCTTC
.	TRBV6-1	.	TRBJ1-2	CASSEEWGEYYGYTF	TGTGCCAGCAGTGAAGAGTGGGGAGAGTACTATGGCTACACCTTC
.	TRBV27	.	TRBJ1-2	CASSLTGKYGYTF	TGTGCCAGCAGTTTAACAGGGAAGTATGGCTACACCTTC
.	TRBV2	TRBD1	TRBJ2-3	CASSLQGAGTDTQYF	TGTGCCAGCAGTTTACAGGGGGCTGGCACAGATACGCAGTATTTT
.	TRBV7-8	TRBD2	TRBJ2-2	CASSSGLAGGQGGELFF	TGTGCCAGCAGCTCCGGACTAGCGGGGGGACAGGGCGGGGAGCTGTTTTTT
.	TRBV13	.	TRBJ2-3	CASSLRTGGSTDTQYF	TGTGCCAGCAGCTTACGGACGGGTGGAAGCACAGATACGCAGTATTTT
.	TRBV11-3	.	TRBJ2-3	CASSLGQSADTQYF	TGTGCCAGCAGCTTGGGCCAGTCAGCAGATACGCAGTATTTT
once	TRBV7-9	TRBD2	TRBJ2-2	CASSLGLAGEAGELFF	TGTGCCAGCAGCTTAGGGCTAGCGGGGGAAGCCGGGGAGCTGTTTTTT
.	TRBV4-1	TRBD1	TRBJ1-6	CASSRFPGQGSLNSPLHF	TGCGCCAGCAGCCGCTTTCCGGGACAGGGCAGTCTTAATTCACCCCTCCACTTT
.	TRBV30	.	TRBJ2-5	CAWSEGRRVRETQYF	TGTGCCTGGAGTGAAGGTCGCAGGGTAAGAGAGACCCAGTACTTC
once	TRBV5-6	.	TRBJ1-2	CASIVRSTRAGYTF	TGTGCCAGCATAGTCAGATCAACTCGGGCTGGCTACACCTTC
.	TRBV5-6	.	TRBJ2-1	CASSPGGRNNEQFF	TGTGCCAGCAGCCCCGGCGGGCGGAACAATGAGCAGTTCTTC
.	TRBV29-1	TRBD2	TRBJ2-1	CSVAQRGEQFF	TGCAGCGTTGCCCAGCGGGGTGAGCAGTTCTTC
.	TRBV4-3	TRBD1	TRBJ2-5	CASSPGQAGETQYF	TGCGCCAGCAGCCCGGGACAGGCGGGAGAGACCCAGTACTTC
.	TRBV5-5	.	TRBJ1-4	CASSLDLREKLFF	TGTGCCAGCAGCTTGGACCTGAGGGAAAAACTGTTTTTT
.	TRBV7-8	.	TRBJ2-3	CASSLARGVTDTQYF	TGTGCCAGCAGCTTAGCAAGGGGGGTCACAGATACGCAGTATTTT
.	TRBV13	.	TRBJ1-1	CASSLPPGTEAFF	TGTGCCAGCAGCTTACCCCCGGGGACTGAAGCTTTCTTT
.	TRBV5-1	.	TRBJ2-1	CASSKEGFEQFF	TGCGCCAGCAGCAAAGAAGGTTTTGAGCAGTTCTTC
once	TRBV7-9	.	TRBJ1-5	CASSLGSGENQPQHF	TGTGCCAGCAGCTTAGGGTCAGGAGAAAATCAGCCCCAGCATTTT
few	TRBV25-1	.	TRBJ2-7	CASSENYEQYF	TGTGCCAGCAGTGAAAACTACGAGCAGTACTTC
.	TRBV7-3	.	TRBJ2-5	CASSRQGGETQYF	TGTGCCAGCAGCCGACAAGGGGGAGAGACCCAGTACTTC